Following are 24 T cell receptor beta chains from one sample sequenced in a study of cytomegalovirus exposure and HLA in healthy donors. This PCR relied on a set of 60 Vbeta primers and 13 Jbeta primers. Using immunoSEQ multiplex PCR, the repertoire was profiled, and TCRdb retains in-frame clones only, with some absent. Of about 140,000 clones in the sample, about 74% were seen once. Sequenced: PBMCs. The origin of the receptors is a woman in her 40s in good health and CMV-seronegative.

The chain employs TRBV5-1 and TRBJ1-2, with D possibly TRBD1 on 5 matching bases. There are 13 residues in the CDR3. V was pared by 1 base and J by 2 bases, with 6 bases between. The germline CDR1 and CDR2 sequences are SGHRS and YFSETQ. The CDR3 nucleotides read TGCGCCAGCAGCTTGCCAGGGAACTATGGCTACACCTTC. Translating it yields CASSLPGNYGYTF.

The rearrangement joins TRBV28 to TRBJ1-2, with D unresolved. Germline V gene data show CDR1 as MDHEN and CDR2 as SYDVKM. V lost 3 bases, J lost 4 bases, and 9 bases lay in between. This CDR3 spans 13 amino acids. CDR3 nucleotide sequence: TGTGCCAGCAGTTTCTCGGGAAGCTATGGCTACACCTTC. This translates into CASSFSGSYGYTF.

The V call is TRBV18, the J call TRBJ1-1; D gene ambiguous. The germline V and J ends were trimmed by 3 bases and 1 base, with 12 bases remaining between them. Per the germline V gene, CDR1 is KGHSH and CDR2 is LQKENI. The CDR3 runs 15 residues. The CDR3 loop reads CASSPVSTTNTEAFF. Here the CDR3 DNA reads TGTGCCAGCTCACCCGTGTCCACAACGAACACTGAAGCTTTCTTT.

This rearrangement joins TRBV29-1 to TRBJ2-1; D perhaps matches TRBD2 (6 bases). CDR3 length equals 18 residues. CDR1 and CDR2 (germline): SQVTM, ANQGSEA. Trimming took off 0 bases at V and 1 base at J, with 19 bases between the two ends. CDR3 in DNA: TGCAGCGTTGAAGATCTGGGCGGGGCAGGAGGTTCCTACAATGAGCAGTTCTTC. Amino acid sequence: CSVEDLGGAGGSYNEQFF.

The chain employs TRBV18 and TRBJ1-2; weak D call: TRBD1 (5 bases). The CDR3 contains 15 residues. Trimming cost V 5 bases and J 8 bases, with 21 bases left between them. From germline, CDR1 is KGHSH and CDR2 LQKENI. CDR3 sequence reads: CASSRHEGAGGGYTF. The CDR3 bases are TGTGCCAGCTCAAGGCATGAGGGCGCCGGGGGAGGCTACACCTTC. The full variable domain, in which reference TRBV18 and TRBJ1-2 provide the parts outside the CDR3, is NAGVMQNPRHLVRRRGQEARLRCSPMKGHSHVYWYRQLPEEGLKFMVYLQKENIIDESGMPKERFSAEFPKEGPSILRIQQVVRGDSAAYFCASSRHEGAGGGYTFGSGTRLTVV.

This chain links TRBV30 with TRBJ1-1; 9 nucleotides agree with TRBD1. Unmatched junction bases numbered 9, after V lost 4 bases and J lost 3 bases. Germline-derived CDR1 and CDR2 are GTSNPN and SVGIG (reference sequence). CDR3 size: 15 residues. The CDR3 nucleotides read TGTGCCTGGACCGAACCCGACAGGGGGGACACTGAAGCTTTCTTT. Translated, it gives CAWTEPDRGDTEAFF.

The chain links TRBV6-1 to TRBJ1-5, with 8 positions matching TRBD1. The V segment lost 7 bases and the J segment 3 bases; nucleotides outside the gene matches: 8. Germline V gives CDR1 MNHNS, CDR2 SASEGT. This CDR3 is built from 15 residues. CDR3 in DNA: TGTGCCAGCACCAGGGGACAGGCAGCCAATCAGCCCCAGCATTTT. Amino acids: CASTRGQAANQPQHF.

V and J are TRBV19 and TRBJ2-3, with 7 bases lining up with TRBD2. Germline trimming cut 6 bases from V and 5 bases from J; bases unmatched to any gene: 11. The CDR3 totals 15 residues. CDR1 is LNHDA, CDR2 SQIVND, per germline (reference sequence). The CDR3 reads CASSMGGLFGDTQYF. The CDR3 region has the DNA TGTGCCAGTAGCATGGGGGGACTATTCGGAGATACGCAGTATTTT.

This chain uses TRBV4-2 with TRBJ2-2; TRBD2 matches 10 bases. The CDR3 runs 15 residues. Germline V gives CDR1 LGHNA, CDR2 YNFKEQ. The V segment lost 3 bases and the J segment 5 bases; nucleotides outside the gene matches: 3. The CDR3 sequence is CASSHSGGLTGELFF. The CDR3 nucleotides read TGTGCCAGCAGCCATAGCGGGGGGTTGACCGGGGAGCTGTTTTTT.

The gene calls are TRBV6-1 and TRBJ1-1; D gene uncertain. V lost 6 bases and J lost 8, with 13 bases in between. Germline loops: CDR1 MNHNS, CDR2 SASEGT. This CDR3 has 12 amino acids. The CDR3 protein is CASRAGGKEAFF. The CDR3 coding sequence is TGTGCCAGCAGGGCTGGAGGGAAGGAAGCTTTCTTT.

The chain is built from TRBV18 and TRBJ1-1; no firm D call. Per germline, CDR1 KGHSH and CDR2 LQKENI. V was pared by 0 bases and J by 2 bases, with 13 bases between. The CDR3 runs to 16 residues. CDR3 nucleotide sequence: TGTGCCAGCTCACCACCTGGTGCGCGAGGAAACACTGAAGCTTTCTTT. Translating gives CASSPPGARGNTEAFF.

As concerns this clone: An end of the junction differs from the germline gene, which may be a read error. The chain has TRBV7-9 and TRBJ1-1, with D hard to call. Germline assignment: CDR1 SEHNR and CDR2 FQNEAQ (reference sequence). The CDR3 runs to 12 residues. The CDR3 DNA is TGTTCCAGCAGCTTAGTAGACACTGAAGCTTTCTTT. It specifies CSSSLVDTEAFF.

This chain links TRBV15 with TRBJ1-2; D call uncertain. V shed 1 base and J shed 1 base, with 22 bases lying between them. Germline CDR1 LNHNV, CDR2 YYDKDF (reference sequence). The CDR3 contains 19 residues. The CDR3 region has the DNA TGTGCCACCAGCAGAGTTACCCCCGTATATGGCGGGAATAACTATGGCTACACCTTC. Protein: CATSRVTPVYGGNNYGYTF.

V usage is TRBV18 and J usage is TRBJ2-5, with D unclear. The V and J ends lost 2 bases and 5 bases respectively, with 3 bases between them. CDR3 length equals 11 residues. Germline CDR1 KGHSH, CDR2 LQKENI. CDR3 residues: CASSPEETQYF. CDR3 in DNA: TGTGCCAGCTCACCAGAGGAGACCCAGTACTTC. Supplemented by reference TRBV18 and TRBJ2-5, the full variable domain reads NAGVMQNPRHLVRRRGQEARLRCSPMKGHSHVYWYRQLPEEGLKFMVYLQKENIIDESGMPKERFSAEFPKEGPSILRIQQVVRGDSAAYFCASSPEETQYFGPGTRLLVL.

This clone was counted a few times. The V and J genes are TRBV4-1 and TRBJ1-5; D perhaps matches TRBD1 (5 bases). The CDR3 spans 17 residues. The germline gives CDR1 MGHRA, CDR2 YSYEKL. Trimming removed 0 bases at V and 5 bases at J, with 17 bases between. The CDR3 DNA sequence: TGCGCCAGCAGCCAAGAAGGGGTGCGAGACAGCGATCAGCCCCAGCATTTT. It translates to CASSQEGVRDSDQPQHF.

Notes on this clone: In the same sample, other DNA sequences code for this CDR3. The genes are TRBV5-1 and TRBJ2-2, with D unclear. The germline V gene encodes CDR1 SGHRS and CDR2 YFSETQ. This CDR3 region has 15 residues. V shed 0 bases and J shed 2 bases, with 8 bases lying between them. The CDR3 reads CASSLAGSNTGELFF. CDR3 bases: TGCGCCAGCAGCTTGGCAGGATCTAACACCGGGGAGCTGTTTTTT.

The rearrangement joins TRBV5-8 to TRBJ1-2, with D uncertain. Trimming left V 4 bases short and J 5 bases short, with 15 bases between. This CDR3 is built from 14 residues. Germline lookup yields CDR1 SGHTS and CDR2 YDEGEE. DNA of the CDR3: TGTGCCAGCAGCCAACCCCAACAGAGTTATGGCTACACCTTC. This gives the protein CASSQPQQSYGYTF.

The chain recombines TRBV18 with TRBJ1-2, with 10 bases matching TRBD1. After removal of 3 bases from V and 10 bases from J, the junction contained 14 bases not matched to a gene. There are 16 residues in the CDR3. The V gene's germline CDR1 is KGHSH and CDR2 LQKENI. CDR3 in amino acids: CASSPTTGTGAIDYTF. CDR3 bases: TGTGCCAGCTCACCCACCACCGGGACAGGGGCGATAGACTACACCTTC.

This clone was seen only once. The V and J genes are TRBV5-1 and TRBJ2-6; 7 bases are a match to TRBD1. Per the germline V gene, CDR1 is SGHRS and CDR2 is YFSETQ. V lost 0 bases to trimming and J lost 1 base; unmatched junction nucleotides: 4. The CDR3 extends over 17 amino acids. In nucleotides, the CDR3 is TGCGCCAGCAGCTTGGGACAGGGTGTGTCTGGGGCCAACGTCCTGACTTTC. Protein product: CASSLGQGVSGANVLTF.

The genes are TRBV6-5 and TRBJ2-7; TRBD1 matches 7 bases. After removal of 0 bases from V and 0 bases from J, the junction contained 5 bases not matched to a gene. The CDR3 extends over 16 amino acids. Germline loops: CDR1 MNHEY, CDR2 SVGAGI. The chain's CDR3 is CASSYSKGQSSYEQYF. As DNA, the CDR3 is TGTGCCAGCAGTTACTCGAAGGGACAGAGCTCCTACGAGCAGTACTTC.

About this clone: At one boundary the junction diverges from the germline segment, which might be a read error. CDR3 protein: CSSSSGTGWSGANVLTF. In nucleotides, the CDR3 is TGTTCCAGCAGCTCCGGGACAGGGTGGTCTGGGGCCAACGTCCTGACTTTC. This chain joins TRBV7-9 and TRBJ2-6; 9 nucleotides line up with TRBD1. The CDR3 is 17 amino acids. CDR1 is SEHNR and CDR2 is FQNEAQ in the germline V gene (reference sequence). The entire variable domain, with the rest obtained from reference TRBV7-9 and TRBJ2-6, is as follows: DTGVSQNPRHKITKRGQNVTFRCDPISEHNRLYWYRQTLGQGPEFLTYFQNEAQLEKSRLLSDRFSAERPKGSFSTLEIQRTEQGDSAMYLCSSSSGTGWSGANVLTFGAGSRLTVL.

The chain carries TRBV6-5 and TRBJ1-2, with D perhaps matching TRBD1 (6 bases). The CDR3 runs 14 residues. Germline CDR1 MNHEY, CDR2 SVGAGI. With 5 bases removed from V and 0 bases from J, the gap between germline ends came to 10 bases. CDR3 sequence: CASSPDRPNYGYTF. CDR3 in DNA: TGTGCCAGCAGTCCCGACAGGCCTAACTATGGCTACACCTTC.

CDR3 in amino acids: CASSFFGQPQHF. The CDR3 DNA is TGTGCCAGCAGTTTCTTCGGTCAGCCCCAGCATTTT. The chain joins TRBV27 to TRBJ1-5, with D unclear. V was trimmed by 3 bases and J by 6 bases, leaving 6 bases between them. The CDR3 has 12 residues. Germline assignment: CDR1 MNHEY and CDR2 SMNVEV (reference sequence).

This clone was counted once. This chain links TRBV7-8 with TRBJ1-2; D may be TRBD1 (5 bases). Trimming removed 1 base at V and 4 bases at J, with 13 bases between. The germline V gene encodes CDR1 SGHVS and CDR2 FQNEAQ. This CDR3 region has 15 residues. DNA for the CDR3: TGTGCCAGCAGCTTAGTAGGGGCCGGCTTCTATGGCTACACCTTC. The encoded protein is CASSLVGAGFYGYTF.